The 9 T cell receptor beta chains below were found in one sample sequenced in a study of blood T cell repertoires in COVID-19. Sequenced by immunoSEQ multiplex PCR; TCRdb stores in-frame clones only, minus some. Of some 200,000 clones listed, 83% are singletons. Sequencing used peripheral blood. These TCRs come from a woman aged 25 to 39 with COVID-19, enrolled during active disease.

This chain connects TRBV15 to TRBJ2-3, with a tentative D call TRBD2 (5 bases). Germline CDR1 LNHNV, CDR2 YYDKDF (reference sequence). V shed 5 bases and J shed 0 bases, with 15 bases lying between them. This CDR3 is built from 16 residues. The CDR3 coding sequence is TGTGCCACCAGCCGAGGTGGGAGCCCTAGCACAGATACGCAGTATTTT. This encodes CATSRGGSPSTDTQYF.

J is TRBJ2-1 and V is TRBV3-1 (or the pseudogene TRBV3-2), with 10 bases lining up with TRBD2. With V trimmed by 3 bases and J by 0 bases, 8 bases remained unmatched. CDR3 length: 18 residues. Germline V gene data show CDR1 as LGHDT and CDR2 as YNNKEL (reference sequence). Here the CDR3 DNA reads TGTGCCAGCAGCCAGACCGGGACTAGCGTCAGCTCCTACAATGAGCAGTTCTTC. Protein product: CASSQTGTSVSSYNEQFF.

V gene TRBV15 combines with J gene TRBJ2-5; D is possibly TRBD2 (7 bases). Germline V CDR1 and CDR2: LNHNV, YYDKDF (reference sequence). CDR3 length: 13 amino acids. Trimming removed 8 bases from V and 5 bases from J, with 15 bases in between. CDR3: CATGGGQGETQYF. CDR3 sequence (DNA): TGTGCCACCGGCGGGGGTCAGGGGGAGACCCAGTACTTC.

The chain recombines TRBV12-3 or TRBV12-4 with TRBJ2-1; D gene unclear. CDR3 length: 11 amino acids. V lost 7 bases, J lost 8 bases, and 9 bases lay in between. The CDR3 bases are TGTGCCAGCACCTCAAACTATGAGCAGTTCTTC. Its protein product is CASTSNYEQFF.

The chain uses TRBV3-1 (or the pseudogene TRBV3-2) and TRBJ1-6; unclear D gene. The germline V and J ends were trimmed by 6 bases and 5 bases, with 20 bases remaining between them. Germline lookup yields CDR1 LGHDT and CDR2 YNNKEL (reference sequence). The CDR3 extends over 17 amino acids. CDR3 protein: CASSSYTGITDNSPLHF. The DNA of the CDR3 is TGTGCCAGCAGTTCGTATACCGGGATTACGGATAATTCACCCCTCCACTTT.

The chain joins TRBV6-5 to TRBJ1-1; the D gene is possibly TRBD1 (6 bases). The V gene lost 5 bases and the J gene lost 6 bases, with 16 bases spanning the gap. CDR3 length: 14 residues. The germline V gene encodes CDR1 MNHEY and CDR2 SVGAGI. The CDR3 DNA reads as TGTGCCAGCAGTCCAGGGGAAGGGTGGGCTGAAGCTTTCTTT. It is translated as CASSPGEGWAEAFF.

The chain couples TRBV6-6 to TRBJ1-3; TRBD1 might be the D (5 bases). Trimming removed 7 bases at V and 0 bases at J, with 13 bases between. This CDR3 has 15 residues. Germline CDR1 and CDR2: MNHNY and SVGAGI (reference sequence). CDR3: CASTLSGGSGNTIYF. For the CDR3, the DNA is TGTGCCAGCACCCTGTCCGGGGGCTCTGGAAACACCATATATTTT.

The V call is TRBV28, the J call TRBJ1-6, with D possibly TRBD1 on 5 matching bases. From germline, CDR1 is MDHEN and CDR2 SYDVKM. CDR3 size: 16 residues. The V and J ends lost 4 bases and 1 base respectively, with 11 bases between them. DNA of the CDR3: TGTGCCAGCAGTTACCCGACAGAATCCTATAATTCACCCCTCCACTTT. Translating it yields CASSYPTESYNSPLHF.

The chain employs TRBV6-5 and TRBJ2-7; 12 bases are shared with TRBD2. V was pared by 7 bases and J by 0 bases, with 4 bases of the junction left unmatched. Germline lookup yields CDR1 MNHEY and CDR2 SVGAGI. This CDR3 contains 15 residues. The DNA of the CDR3 is TGTGCCAGCACCCGGACTAGCGGGGCCTCCTACGAGCAGTACTTC. This encodes CASTRTSGASYEQYF.